Listed here are 17 T cell receptor beta chains from one sample, sequenced in a study of shared clonotypes between healthy human individuals. TCRdb's table, derived via immunoSEQ multiplex PCR, lists solely in-frame clones and lacks some. This table holds around 2.5 million clones, 93% found once. Sequences were obtained from naive CD4+ T cells from PBMCs. The subset here: CD45RA+ positively selected. The source of these receptors is a man younger than 30 in good health. Some clones in this sample may be carry-over from other donors' samples.

The CDR3 bases are TGTGCCAGCAGCAAAGAAGAGGGACAGTTGCCGTCGGGGTATGGCTACACCTTC. Amino acids: CASSKEEGQLPSGYGYTF. This sequence joins TRBV21-1 and TRBJ1-2; TRBD1, the table's D call, lacks a check against the DNA. TRBV21-1 is noted as a pseudogene. The CDR3 covers 18 residues.

This clone came up once. The chain combines TRBV5-1 with TRBJ2-7, with D possibly matching TRBD2 (6 bases). The CDR3 has 16 amino acids. In germline, CDR1 is SGHRS, CDR2 YFSETQ. Trimming removed 1 base at V and 5 bases at J, with 19 bases between. The CDR3 DNA reads TGCGCCAGCAGCTTGCCGGTGTGGCAGGGAGGAGACGAGCAGTACTTC. It specifies CASSLPVWQGGDEQYF. Filled out from reference TRBV5-1 and TRBJ2-7, the complete variable domain reads KAGVTQTPRYLIKTRGQQVTLSCSPISGHRSVSWYQQTPGQGLQFLFEYFSETQRNKGNFPGRFSGRQFSNSRSEMNVSTLELGDSALYLCASSLPVWQGGDEQYFGPGTRLTVT.

The CDR3 sequence: CASSSPGTVVNTIYF. The CDR3 region has the DNA TGTGCCAGCAGTTCCCCCGGGACCGTTGTAAACACCATATATTTT. The gene calls are TRBV6-6 and TRBJ1-3; possibly TRBD1 for D (5 bases). V was clipped by 4 bases and J by 6 bases, with 16 bases between them. The CDR3 sequence is 15 residues long. Germline-derived CDR1 and CDR2 are MNHNY and SVGAGI (reference sequence).

This rearrangement joins TRBV19 to TRBJ2-1; D is ambiguous. The CDR3 is 12 residues long. From germline, CDR1 is LNHDA and CDR2 SQIVND (reference sequence). The V gene lost 9 bases and the J gene lost 6 bases, with 12 bases spanning the gap. CDR3 in amino acids: CARVVGINEQFF. In DNA form, the CDR3 reads TGTGCCAGAGTAGTGGGGATCAATGAGCAGTTCTTC.

This chain links TRBV28 with TRBJ2-1, with 10 nucleotides matching TRBD2. The CDR3 sequence is 16 residues long. CDR1 and CDR2 from the germline V gene are MDHEN and SYDVKM. Trimming took 6 bases from V and 7 from J; bases not matched to a gene: 12. The CDR3 coding sequence is TGTGCCAGCAGCCTGGGGGGAGCGGGAGGGAGGAATGAGCAGTTCTTC. The encoded protein is CASSLGGAGGRNEQFF.

V is TRBV10-3 and J is TRBJ2-3, with 8 nucleotides matching TRBD2. Trimming at V came to 6 bases and at J to 3 bases, leaving 23 bases not matched to a gene. CDR1 is ENHRY, CDR2 SYGVKD, per germline. This CDR3 has 20 residues. CDR3 loop: CAIRGGSAAGAPLLTDTQYF. The CDR3 DNA reads as TGTGCCATCAGGGGGGGGTCTGCAGCGGGAGCCCCCCTTCTTACAGATACGCAGTATTTT.

The V and J genes are TRBV10-2 and TRBJ1-2, with unresolved D. The germline V gene encodes CDR1 WSHSY and CDR2 SAAADI. This CDR3 spans 13 amino acids. V shed 3 bases and J shed 4 bases, with 9 bases lying between them. Here the CDR3 DNA reads TGCGCCAGCAGTGACGCAGCCGTCTATGGCTACACCTTC. Translation gives CASSDAAVYGYTF.

This sequence joins TRBV18 and TRBJ1-1; D is possibly TRBD1 (5 bases). V shed 6 bases and J shed 10 bases, with 18 bases lying between them. There are 13 residues in the CDR3. CDR1 is KGHSH, CDR2 LQKENI, per germline. The CDR3 DNA follows: TGTGCCAGCTCTCCCCGTCGGGGGGAAGGAGCTTTCTTT. Protein: CASSPRRGEGAFF. Combining the CDR3 with reference TRBV18 and TRBJ1-1 gives the whole variable domain NAGVMQNPRHLVRRRGQEARLRCSPMKGHSHVYWYRQLPEEGLKFMVYLQKENIIDESGMPKERFSAEFPKEGPSILRIQQVVRGDSAAYFCASSPRRGEGAFFGQGTRLTVV.

V usage is TRBV5-6 and J usage is TRBJ1-5; D possibly corresponds to TRBD1 (5 bases). V was cut by 4 bases and J by 6 bases, with 17 bases left in between. Per the germline V gene, CDR1 is SGHDT and CDR2 is YYEEEE. The CDR3 has 15 amino acids. Written as DNA, the CDR3 is TGTGCCAGCAGCAGTAAATCTCGAGGGGCTCAGCCCCAGCATTTT. Protein: CASSSKSRGAQPQHF. Using reference TRBV5-6 and TRBJ1-5 for the parts outside the CDR3, the full variable domain is DAGVTQSPTHLIKTRGQQVTLRCSPKSGHDTVSWYQQALGQGPQFIFQYYEEEERQRGNFPDRFSGHQFPNYSSELNVNALLLGDSALYLCASSSKSRGAQPQHFGDGTRLSIL.

This chain joins TRBV7-3 and TRBJ2-1; a possible D gene is TRBD2 (5 bases). Trimming took 0 bases from V and 9 from J, leaving 12 bases between them. Germline V gene lookup returns CDR1 SGHTA and CDR2 FQGTGA. This CDR3 comprises 14 residues. CDR3 residues: CASSLTPGFGEQFF. In nucleotides, the CDR3 is TGTGCCAGCAGCTTAACGCCGGGGTTTGGTGAGCAGTTCTTC.

This chain links TRBV19 with TRBJ2-1, with D tentatively TRBD2 (6 bases). The CDR3 runs to 16 residues. Trimming removed 0 bases from V and 2 bases from J, with 11 bases in between. Germline V gives CDR1 LNHDA, CDR2 SQIVND (reference sequence). This CDR3 is CASSIDPGGTYNEQFF. CDR3 DNA: TGTGCCAGTAGTATAGATCCCGGGGGAACCTACAATGAGCAGTTCTTC.

This chain links TRBV18 with TRBJ2-5; 11 nucleotides agree with TRBD2. The CDR3 runs 15 residues. The ends lost 3 bases at V and 7 bases at J; junction bases unmatched: 7. Germline values: CDR1 KGHSH, CDR2 LQKENI. CDR3 residues: CASSPTTSGSGTQYF. Written as DNA, the CDR3 is TGTGCCAGCTCACCTACTACTAGCGGGAGCGGGACCCAGTACTTC.

CDR3 sequence: CASSQGGYGYTF. The CDR3 nucleotides read TGTGCCAGCTCACAGGGTGGCTATGGCTACACCTTC. The chain employs TRBV18 and TRBJ1-2; D not resolved. V was clipped by 4 bases and J by 4 bases, with 7 bases between them. The germline CDR1 and CDR2 sequences are KGHSH and LQKENI. The CDR3 spans 12 residues.

In this sample, this clone turned up many times. This chain joins TRBV6-6 and TRBJ1-5, with D possibly TRBD1 on 5 matching bases. The CDR3 sequence is 13 residues long. Germline CDR1 is MNHNY and CDR2 is SVGAGI (reference sequence). V shed 2 bases and J shed 6 bases, with 8 bases lying between them. The CDR3 region is CASSYEGIQPQHF. The CDR3 bases are TGTGCCAGCAGTTACGAGGGGATTCAGCCCCAGCATTTT.

This chain links TRBV6-1 with TRBJ1-1; the D is unclear. Germline loops: CDR1 MNHNS, CDR2 SASEGT. V shed 1 base and J shed 7 bases, with 31 bases lying between them. CDR3 length equals 20 residues. CDR3 bases: TGTGCCAGCAGTGAAGGTGGCAGAAAGTTAGCGCGCGATAGGCTGGGTGAAGCTTTCTTT. Translation gives CASSEGGRKLARDRLGEAFF.

The chain recombines TRBV15 with TRBJ1-1; 7 bases align to TRBD1. CDR1 and CDR2 (germline): LNHNV, YYDKDF (reference sequence). J lost 4 bases, V lost 3 bases, and 14 bases had no gene match. The length of the CDR3 is 17 residues. The CDR3 loop is CATSRLKQGLGGTEAFF. CDR3 DNA sequence: TGTGCCACCAGCAGGTTAAAACAGGGGTTGGGCGGCACTGAAGCTTTCTTT.

V and J are TRBV6-6 and TRBJ2-3, with D perhaps TRBD1 or TRBD2 (6 bases each). The CDR3 covers 14 residues. CDR1 MNHNY and CDR2 SVGAGI come from the germline V gene (reference sequence). Trimming stripped 0 bases from V and 6 bases from J, with 10 bases between. For the CDR3, the DNA is TGTGCCAGCAGTTACTCGGAGGGGGGCGATACGCAGTATTTT. It is translated as CASSYSEGGDTQYF.